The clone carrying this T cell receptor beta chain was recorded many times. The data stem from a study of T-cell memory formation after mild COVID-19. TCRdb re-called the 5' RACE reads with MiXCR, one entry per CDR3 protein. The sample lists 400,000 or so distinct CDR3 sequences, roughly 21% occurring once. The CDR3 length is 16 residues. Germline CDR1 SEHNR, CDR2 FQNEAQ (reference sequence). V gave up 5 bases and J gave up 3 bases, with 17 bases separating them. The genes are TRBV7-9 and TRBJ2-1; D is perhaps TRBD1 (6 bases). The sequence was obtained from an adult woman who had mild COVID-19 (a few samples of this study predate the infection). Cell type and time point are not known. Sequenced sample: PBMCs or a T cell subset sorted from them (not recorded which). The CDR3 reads CASSQLTGARYNEQFF. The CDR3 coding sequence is TGTGCCAGCAGCCAGTTGACAGGAGCGCGCTACAATGAGCAGTTCTTC.